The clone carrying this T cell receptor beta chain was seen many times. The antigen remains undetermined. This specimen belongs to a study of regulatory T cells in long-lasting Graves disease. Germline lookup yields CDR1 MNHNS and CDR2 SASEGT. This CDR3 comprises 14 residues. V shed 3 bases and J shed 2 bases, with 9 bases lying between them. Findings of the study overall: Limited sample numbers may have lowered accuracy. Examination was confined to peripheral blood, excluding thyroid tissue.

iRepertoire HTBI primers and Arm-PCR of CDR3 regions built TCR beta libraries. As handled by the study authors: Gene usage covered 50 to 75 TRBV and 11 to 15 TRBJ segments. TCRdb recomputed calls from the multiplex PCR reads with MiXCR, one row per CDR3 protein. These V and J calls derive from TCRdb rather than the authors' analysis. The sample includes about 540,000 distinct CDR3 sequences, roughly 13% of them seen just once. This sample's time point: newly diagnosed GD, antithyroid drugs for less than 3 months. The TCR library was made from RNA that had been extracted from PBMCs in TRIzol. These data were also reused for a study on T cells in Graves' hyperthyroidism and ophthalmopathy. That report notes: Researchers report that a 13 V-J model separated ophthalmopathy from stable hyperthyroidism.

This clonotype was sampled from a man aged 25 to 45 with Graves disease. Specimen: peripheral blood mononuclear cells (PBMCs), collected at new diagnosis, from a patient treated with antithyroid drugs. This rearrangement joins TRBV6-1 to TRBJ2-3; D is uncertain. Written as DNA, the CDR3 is TGTGCCAGCAGTGATACTGGCCACACAGATACGCAGTATTTT. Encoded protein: CASSDTGHTDTQYF.